This T cell receptor (beta chain) came from a study of cytomegalovirus exposure and HLA in healthy donors. The PCR used 60 Vbeta and 13 Jbeta primers. Repertoires were generated with immunoSEQ multiplex PCR, while TCRdb's copy carries only in-frame clones and drops some. This sample has some 150,000 clones, with 75% to 80% found just once. The CDR3 spans 14 residues. V lost 4 bases and J 0 bases, leaving 10 bases between the germline ends. Germline CDR1 and CDR2: SQVTM and ANQGSEA. In the case of this clone: The antigen is not known.

Whole-study results and caveats: There were several of the most significant clusters that appeared linked to common viral pathogens in a later analysis.

The rearrangement links TRBV29-1 to TRBJ2-4; D unresolved. Sequencing input: PBMCs. The clonotype was recovered from a woman aged 50 to 60 in good health and CMV-seronegative. CDR3 bases: TGCAGCGTTGGAATGAGGTTAGCCAAAAACATTCAGTACTTC. Its translation: CSVGMRLAKNIQYF.